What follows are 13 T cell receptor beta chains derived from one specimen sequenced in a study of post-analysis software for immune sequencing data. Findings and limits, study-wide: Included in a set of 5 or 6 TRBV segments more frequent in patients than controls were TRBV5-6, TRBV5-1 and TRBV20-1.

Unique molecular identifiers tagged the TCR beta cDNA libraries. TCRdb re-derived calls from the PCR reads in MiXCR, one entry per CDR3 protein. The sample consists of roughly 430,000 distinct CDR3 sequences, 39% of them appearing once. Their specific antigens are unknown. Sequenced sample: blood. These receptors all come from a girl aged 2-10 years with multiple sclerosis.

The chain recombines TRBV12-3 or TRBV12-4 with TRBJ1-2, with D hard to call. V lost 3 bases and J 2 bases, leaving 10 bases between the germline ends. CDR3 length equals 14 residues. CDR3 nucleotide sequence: TGTGCCAGCAGTTTCGACCGTTTGAACTATGGCTACACCTTC. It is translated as CASSFDRLNYGYTF.

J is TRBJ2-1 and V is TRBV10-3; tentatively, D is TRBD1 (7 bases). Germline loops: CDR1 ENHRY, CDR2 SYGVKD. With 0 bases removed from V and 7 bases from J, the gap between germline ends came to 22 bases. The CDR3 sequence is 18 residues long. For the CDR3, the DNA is TGTGCCATCAGTGAGTCCCTGGGGGGCAGGGGGTTCAGGAATGAGCAGTTCTTC. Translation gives CAISESLGGRGFRNEQFF.

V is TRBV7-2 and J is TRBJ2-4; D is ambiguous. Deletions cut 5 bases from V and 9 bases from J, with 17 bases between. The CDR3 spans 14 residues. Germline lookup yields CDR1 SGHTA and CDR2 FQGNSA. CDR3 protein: CASSPLPDKAIQYF. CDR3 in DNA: TGTGCCAGCAGCCCCCTCCCTGACAAAGCCATTCAGTACTTC.

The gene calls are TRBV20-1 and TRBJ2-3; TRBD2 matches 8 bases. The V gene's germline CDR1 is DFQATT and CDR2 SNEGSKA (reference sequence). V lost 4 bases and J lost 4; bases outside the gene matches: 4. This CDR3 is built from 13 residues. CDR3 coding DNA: TGCAGTGCTATCTCACTAGCGGCAGATACGCAGTATTTT. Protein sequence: CSAISLAADTQYF.

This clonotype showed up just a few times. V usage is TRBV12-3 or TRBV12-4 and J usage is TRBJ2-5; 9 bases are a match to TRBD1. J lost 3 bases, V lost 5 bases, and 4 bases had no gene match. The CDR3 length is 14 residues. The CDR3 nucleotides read TGTGCCAGCAGTATAAGACAGGGGGAAGAGACCCAGTACTTC. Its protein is CASSIRQGEETQYF.

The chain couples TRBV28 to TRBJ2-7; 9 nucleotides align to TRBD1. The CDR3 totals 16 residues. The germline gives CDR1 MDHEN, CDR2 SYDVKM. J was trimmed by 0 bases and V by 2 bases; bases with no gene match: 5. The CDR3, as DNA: TGTGCCAGCAGTTTAACGGGACAGGGACGCTCCTACGAGCAGTACTTC. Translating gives CASSLTGQGRSYEQYF.

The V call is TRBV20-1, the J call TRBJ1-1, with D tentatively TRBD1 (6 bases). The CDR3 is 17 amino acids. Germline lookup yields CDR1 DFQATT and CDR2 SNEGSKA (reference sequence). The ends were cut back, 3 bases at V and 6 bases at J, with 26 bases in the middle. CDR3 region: CSARGGRGLTFFPEAFF. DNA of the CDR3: TGCAGTGCTAGGGGGGGCAGGGGCCTGACATTTTTCCCTGAAGCTTTCTTT.

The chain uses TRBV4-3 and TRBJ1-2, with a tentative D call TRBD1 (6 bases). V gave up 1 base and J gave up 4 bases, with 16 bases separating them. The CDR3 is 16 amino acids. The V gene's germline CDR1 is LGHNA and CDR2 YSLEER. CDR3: CASSQVHGGLGYGYTF. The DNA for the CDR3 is TGCGCCAGCAGCCAAGTTCATGGGGGGCTGGGCTATGGCTACACCTTC.

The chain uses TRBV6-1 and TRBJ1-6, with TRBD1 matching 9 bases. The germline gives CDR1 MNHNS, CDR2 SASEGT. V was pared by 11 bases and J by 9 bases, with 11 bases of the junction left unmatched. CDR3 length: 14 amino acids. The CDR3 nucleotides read TGTGCCGGCACCTGGACAGGGGCGGCTTCACCCCTCCACTTT. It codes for CAGTWTGAASPLHF.

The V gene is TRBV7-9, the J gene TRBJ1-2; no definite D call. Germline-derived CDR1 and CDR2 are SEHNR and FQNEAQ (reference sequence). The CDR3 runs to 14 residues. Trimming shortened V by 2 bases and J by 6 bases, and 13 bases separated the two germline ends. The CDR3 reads CASSLKGFKNGYTF. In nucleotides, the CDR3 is TGTGCCAGCAGCTTAAAAGGGTTCAAAAATGGCTACACCTTC. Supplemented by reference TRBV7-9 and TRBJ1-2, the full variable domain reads DTGVSQNPRHKITKRGQNVTFRCDPISEHNRLYWYRQTLGQGPEFLTYFQNEAQLEKSRLLSDRFSAERPKGSFSTLEIQRTEQGDSAMYLCASSLKGFKNGYTFGSGTRLTVV.

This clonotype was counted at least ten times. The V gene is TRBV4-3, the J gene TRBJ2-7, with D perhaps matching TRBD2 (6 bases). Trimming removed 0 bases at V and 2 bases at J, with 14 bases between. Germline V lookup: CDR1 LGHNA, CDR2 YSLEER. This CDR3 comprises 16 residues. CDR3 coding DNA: TGCGCCAGCAGCCAAGATTTCCCTAGCGCTCCCTACGAGCAGTACTTC. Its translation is CASSQDFPSAPYEQYF.

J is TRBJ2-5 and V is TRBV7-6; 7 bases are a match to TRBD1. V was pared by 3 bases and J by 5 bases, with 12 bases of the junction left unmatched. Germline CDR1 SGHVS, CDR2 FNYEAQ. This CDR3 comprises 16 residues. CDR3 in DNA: TGTGCCAGCAGCTTTACAGGGGAAGTGTGGATCGAGACCCAGTACTTC. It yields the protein CASSFTGEVWIETQYF. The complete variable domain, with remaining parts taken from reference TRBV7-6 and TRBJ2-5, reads GAGVSQSPRYKVTKRGQDVALRCDPISGHVSLYWYRQALGQGPEFLTYFNYEAQQDKSGLPNDRFSAERPEGSISTLTIQRTEQRDSAMYRCASSFTGEVWIETQYFGPGTRLLVL.

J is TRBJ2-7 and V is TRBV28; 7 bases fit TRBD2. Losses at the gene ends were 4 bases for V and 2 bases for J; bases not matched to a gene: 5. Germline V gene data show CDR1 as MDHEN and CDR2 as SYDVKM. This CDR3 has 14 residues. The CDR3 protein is CASSWSGNPYEQYF. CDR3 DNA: TGTGCCAGCAGTTGGAGCGGGAACCCCTACGAGCAGTACTTC. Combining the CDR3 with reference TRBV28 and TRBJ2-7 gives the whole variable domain DVKVTQSSRYLVKRTGEKVFLECVQDMDHENMFWYRQDPGLGLRLIYFSYDVKMKEKGDIPEGYSVSREKKERFSLILESASTNQTSMYLCASSWSGNPYEQYFGPGTRLTVT.